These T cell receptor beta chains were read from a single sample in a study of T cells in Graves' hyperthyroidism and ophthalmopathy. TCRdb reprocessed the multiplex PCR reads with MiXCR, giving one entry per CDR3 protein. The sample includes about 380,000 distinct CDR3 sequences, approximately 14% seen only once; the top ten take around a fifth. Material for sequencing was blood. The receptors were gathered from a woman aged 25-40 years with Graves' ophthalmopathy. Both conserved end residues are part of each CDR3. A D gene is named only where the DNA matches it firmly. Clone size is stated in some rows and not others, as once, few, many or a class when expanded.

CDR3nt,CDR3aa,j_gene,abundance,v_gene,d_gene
TGCAGCGTTGATATAGGGACGGGGTACGAGCAGTACTTC,CSVDIGTGYEQYF,TRBJ2-7,many,TRBV29-1,.
TGTGCCAGCAGTGACTACAGGACTCCTAGCACAGATACGCAGTATTTT,CASSDYRTPSTDTQYF,TRBJ2-3,.,TRBV6-5,.
TGTGCCAGCAGCGTAGAGGGGAAACCCTCCTACAATGAGCAGTTCTTC,CASSVEGKPSYNEQFF,TRBJ2-1,.,TRBV9,.
TGTGCCAGCAGTTACGACGGGACAGGGGGCAGTGGTTCACCCCTCCACTTT,CASSYDGTGGSGSPLHF,TRBJ1-6,many,TRBV6-1,TRBD1
TGTGCCAGCAGCTTAGTCTTGCGGGGGGGCCAAGATACGCAGTATTTT,CASSLVLRGGQDTQYF,TRBJ2-3,many,TRBV7-2,TRBD2
TGTGCCAGCAGCTTATCCTCATTGGCGGGGGCTAATGAGCAGTTCTTC,CASSLSSLAGANEQFF,TRBJ2-1,once,TRBV11-2,.
TGTGCCAGCAGAAGGACAGGAACTAGCACAGATACGCAGTATTTT,CASRRTGTSTDTQYF,TRBJ2-3,many,TRBV12-3/TRBV12-4,TRBD1
TGTGCCAGCAGCCAAGATCTGGCCGGGCAGCCCCAGCATTTT,CASSQDLAGQPQHF,TRBJ1-5,.,TRBV3-1,.
TGCAGTGCTAGCGGGGGGGCGAGCACCGGGGAGCTGTTTTTT,CSASGGASTGELFF,TRBJ2-2,few,TRBV20-1,TRBD2
TGTGCCAGCAGGGGACAGGCGGAGGAGCAGTACTTC,CASRGQAEEQYF,TRBJ2-7,many,TRBV6-1,TRBD1
TGTGCCAGTCAGATCTACAATGAGCAGTTCTTC,CASQIYNEQFF,TRBJ2-1,.,TRBV12-3/TRBV12-4,.
TGCAGTGCTAGCCGCGGCAGCATGAACACTGAAGCTTTCTTT,CSASRGSMNTEAFF,TRBJ1-1,many,TRBV20-1,.
TGTGCCACCAGTCCAGGGGCTTTCTATGGCTACACCTTC,CATSPGAFYGYTF,TRBJ1-2,many,TRBV24-1,.
TGTGCCAGCAGCCAAATGACGGGCTCTGGAAACACCATATATTTT,CASSQMTGSGNTIYF,TRBJ1-3,.,TRBV4-2,.
TGCGCCAGCAGCTTGGGGCTGGGACAGGGGTACAATGAGCAGTTCTTC,CASSLGLGQGYNEQFF,TRBJ2-1,many,TRBV5-1,TRBD1
TGTGCCAGCAGTTCAGATACCTTAGACAGGGCTGGAGAGACCCAGTACTTC,CASSSDTLDRAGETQYF,TRBJ2-5,many,TRBV28,TRBD1
TGCAGCGTTGAGCCAGACCAAGAGACCCAGTACTTC,CSVEPDQETQYF,TRBJ2-5,many,TRBV29-1,.
TGTGCCAGCAGCCAGCTTGCAAGCACTGAAGCTTTCTTT,CASSQLASTEAFF,TRBJ1-1,many,TRBV14,.
TGTGCCAGCAAAGTGGTTTATGGGGCCGTTAACACTGAAGCTTTCTTT,CASKVVYGAVNTEAFF,TRBJ1-1,few,TRBV28,.
TGTGCCAGCAGGATTAGCGGGGGGGAGTATAACAATGAGCAGTTCTTC,CASRISGGEYNNEQFF,TRBJ2-1,few,TRBV27,TRBD2
TGTGCCAGTAGGACTCTCGGCGGGGGGCTCTATGAGCAGTTCTTC,CASRTLGGGLYEQFF,TRBJ2-1,.,TRBV11-2,TRBD2
TGTGCCAGCAGTGAAACCAATACAAACACCGGGGAGCTGTTTTTT,CASSETNTNTGELFF,TRBJ2-2,.,TRBV2,.
TGTGCCAGCAGACCAGGGAGAGCGAACACCGGGGAGCTGTTTTTT,CASRPGRANTGELFF,TRBJ2-2,many,TRBV11-3,.
TGTGCCAGCAGCGTAGGCGAGGGTCCCTCCTACGAGCAGTACTTC,CASSVGEGPSYEQYF,TRBJ2-7,many,TRBV9,.
TGTGCCAGCAGTTTATGGAGGGGCGAGCAGTACTTC,CASSLWRGEQYF,TRBJ2-7,many,TRBV28,.
TGTGCCAGCAGCCAAAGCTCCTACGAGCAGTACTTC,CASSQSSYEQYF,TRBJ2-7,many,TRBV3-1,.
TGCGCCAGCAGCTTAGACATGCTCACAGATACGCAGTATTTT,CASSLDMLTDTQYF,TRBJ2-3,many,TRBV5-1,.